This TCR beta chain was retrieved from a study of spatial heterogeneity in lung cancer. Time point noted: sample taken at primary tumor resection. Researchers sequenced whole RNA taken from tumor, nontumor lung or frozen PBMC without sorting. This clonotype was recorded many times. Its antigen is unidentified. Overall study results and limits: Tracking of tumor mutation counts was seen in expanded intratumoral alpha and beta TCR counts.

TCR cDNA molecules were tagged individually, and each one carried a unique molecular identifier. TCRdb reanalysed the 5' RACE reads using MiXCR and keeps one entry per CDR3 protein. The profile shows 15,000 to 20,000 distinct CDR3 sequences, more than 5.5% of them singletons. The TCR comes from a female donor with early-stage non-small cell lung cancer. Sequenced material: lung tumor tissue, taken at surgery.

CDR3 residues: CASSYSIGRVRNNEQFF. DNA for the CDR3: TGTGCCAGCAGTTACTCGATAGGGCGGGTCAGAAACAATGAGCAGTTCTTC. The rearrangement uses TRBV6-2 or TRBV6-3 and TRBJ2-1; a possible D gene is TRBD2 (5 bases). V was shortened by 0 bases and J by 5 bases, with 17 bases between the two germline ends. The germline CDR1 and CDR2 sequences are MNHEY and SVGEGT. The CDR3 is 17 amino acids.